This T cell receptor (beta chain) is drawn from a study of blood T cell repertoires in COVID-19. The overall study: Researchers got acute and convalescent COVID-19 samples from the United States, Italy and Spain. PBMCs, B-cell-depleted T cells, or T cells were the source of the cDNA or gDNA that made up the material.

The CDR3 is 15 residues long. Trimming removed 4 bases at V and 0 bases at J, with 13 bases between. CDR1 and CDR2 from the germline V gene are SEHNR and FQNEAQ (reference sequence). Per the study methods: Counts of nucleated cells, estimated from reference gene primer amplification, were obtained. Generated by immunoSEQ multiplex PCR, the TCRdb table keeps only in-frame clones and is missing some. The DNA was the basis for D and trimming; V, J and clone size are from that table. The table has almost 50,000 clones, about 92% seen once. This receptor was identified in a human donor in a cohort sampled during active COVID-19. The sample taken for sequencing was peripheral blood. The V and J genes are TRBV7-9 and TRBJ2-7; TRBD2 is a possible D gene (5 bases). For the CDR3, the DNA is TGTGCCAGCAGCTCTAGAGGAGGAGACTCCTACGAGCAGTACTTC. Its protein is CASSSRGGDSYEQYF.